This T cell receptor (beta chain) was documented in a study of human T cells and chemical hapten exposure. Study-wide background: Sensitization employed 2% DPC on about 2 cm by about 2 cm of upper inner arm skin. The patient population, which was mostly female, had alopecia areata, totalis or universalis.

What the library attached to individual cDNA molecules were unique molecular identifiers. TCRdb analysed the RACE reads with MiXCR anew, one entry per CDR3 protein. Seen here are more than 95,000 distinct CDR3 sequences, roughly 27% observed once, and the top ten hold 10%. Time point specified: patch test 3, about 24 weeks after DPC sensitization. This sample's treatment: therapeutic diphenylcyclopropenone sensitization with weekly scalp DPC. The germline gives CDR1 SGHVS, CDR2 FQNEAQ. This CDR3 is 16 amino acids long. V trimming: 4 bases; J trimming: 3 bases; junction bases outside the gene matches: 8.

The chain carries TRBV7-8 and TRBJ1-1; 10 nucleotides match TRBD1. Sample: whole blood, taken in connection with sensitization to the hapten diphenylcyclopropenone (DPC). The sequence came from a man aged 40-55 years with alopecia areata. Some clones in this sample may be carry-over from other donors' samples. The CDR3 DNA follows: TGTGCCAGCAGCTGGCCTATAGGGACAGGGGACACTGAAGCTTTCTTT. It codes for CASSWPIGTGDTEAFF.